This TCR beta chain derives from a study of blood T cell repertoires in COVID-19. The CDR3 spans 19 residues. J was trimmed by 2 bases and V by 0 bases; bases with no gene match: 7. This clone was seen just once. Method: immunoSEQ multiplex PCR; TCRdb's copy keeps in-frame clones and lacks some. This table holds 200,000 or so clones, about 85% found once. This chain joins TRBV23-1 and TRBJ2-1, with 13 bases lining up with TRBD2. TRBV23-1 carries the ORF label, with uncertain function. The receptor's source is a man between 65 and 85 years old with active or convalescent COVID-19. The specimen sequenced was peripheral blood. CDR3 sequence: CASSQSRTSGRKAYNEQFF. The CDR3 DNA reads as TGCGCCAGCAGTCAATCCCGGACTAGCGGGAGAAAGGCCTACAATGAGCAGTTCTTC.